The sequence of this T cell receptor (beta chain) was determined in a study of OX40 agonist ivuxolimab in advanced cancers. CDR3 size: 20 residues. The trim removed 0 bases at V and 3 bases at J, leaving 15 bases unmatched. Germline loops: CDR1 SQVTM, CDR2 ANQGSEA. Sequenced by immunoSEQ multiplex PCR; TCRdb stores in-frame clones only, minus some. The sample carries about 52,000 clones, over 85% recorded once. The sequence derives from an adult with an advanced solid tumor such as melanoma, head and neck, liver or kidney cancer. This sequence joins TRBV29-1 and TRBJ2-6; 9 nucleotides match TRBD1. The material sequenced was CD4+ or CD8+ T cells sorted from blood, taken in a trial of the OX40 agonist ivuxolimab. The CDR3 region has the DNA TGCAGCGTTGAAGATCCCAATAACCGGGACAGGGCTGATGGGGCCAACGTCCTGACTTTC. Translation gives CSVEDPNNRDRADGANVLTF. The whole variable domain, remainder taken from reference TRBV29-1 and TRBJ2-6, is SAVISQKPSRDICQRGTSLTIQCQVDSQVTMMFWYRQQPGQSLTLIATANQGSEATYESGFVIDKFPISRPNLTFSTLTVSNMSPEDSSIYLCSVEDPNNRDRADGANVLTFGAGSRLTVL.